The 15 T cell receptor beta chains reported below all come from one sample, sequenced in a study of shared clonotypes between healthy human individuals. TCRdb keeps only in-frame clones here, not all; method: immunoSEQ multiplex PCR. Counted here are more than 2 million clones, 93% occurring once; the ten biggest clones make up about 1.7%. Naive CD8 cells lacked CD45RO, underwent positive selection for CCR7 and left out terminally differentiated effector memory CD45RA+ cells. Specimen: naive CD8+ T cells from PBMCs. The receptors come from a man between 18 and 29 years old in good health. Some clones in this sample may be carry-over from other donors' samples.

Here the CDR3 DNA reads TGTGCCAGCAGTTATGTCCTAGCGGGCGCCGGGGAGCTGTTTTTT. Its translation is CASSYVLAGAGELFF. V and J are TRBV6-5 and TRBJ2-2; 8 nucleotides align to TRBD2. The CDR3 sequence is 15 residues long. The junction had 6 bases not matched to a gene; V was cut back by 3 bases and J by 6 bases. Germline values: CDR1 MNHEY, CDR2 SVGAGI.

This sequence joins TRBV29-1 and TRBJ2-1, with D hard to call. Germline-derived CDR1 and CDR2 are SQVTM and ANQGSEA. V was shortened by 4 bases and J by 10 bases, with 8 bases between the two germline ends. This CDR3 has 10 amino acids. The CDR3 loop is CSVGRWEQFF. DNA of the CDR3: TGCAGCGTTGGGCGGTGGGAGCAGTTCTTC.

The chain joins TRBV4-2 to TRBJ2-7; 7 bases align to TRBD2. The J segment lost 6 bases and the V segment lost 1 base, leaving 9 bases of the junction unmatched. The CDR3 is 15 amino acids. CDR1 and CDR2 from the germline V gene are LGHNA and YNFKEQ. CDR3 sequence reads: CASSQVARGSPEQYF. DNA of the CDR3: TGTGCCAGCAGCCAAGTTGCTCGCGGGAGTCCCGAGCAGTACTTC.

The chain combines TRBV27 with TRBJ1-2; 7 bases are a match to TRBD1. The CDR3 has 15 amino acids. Germline CDR1 reads MNHEY; CDR2 reads SMNVEV (reference sequence). V gave up 5 bases and J gave up 2 bases; unmatched junction bases: 8. The CDR3 region is CASSARTGNNYGYTF. CDR3 coding DNA: TGTGCCAGCAGTGCCCGGACAGGAAACAACTATGGCTACACCTTC.

The chain carries TRBV13 and TRBJ2-5; TRBD1 is a possible D gene (6 bases). The length of the CDR3 is 14 residues. Germline lookup yields CDR1 PRHDT and CDR2 FYEKMQ (reference sequence). V was trimmed by 2 bases and J by 4 bases, leaving 11 bases between them. CDR3 protein: CASSLRAGAETQYF. DNA for the CDR3: TGTGCCAGCAGCTTAAGGGCAGGGGCAGAGACCCAGTACTTC.

The J gene is TRBJ2-7, the V gene TRBV11-2, with 7 bases lining up with TRBD2. The germline V gene has CDR1 SGHAT and CDR2 FQNNGV. This CDR3 spans 14 amino acids. Germline trimming cut 4 bases from V and 0 bases from J; bases unmatched to any gene: 3. The CDR3 coding sequence is TGTGCCAGCAGCTGGGAGGGACTCTCCTACGAGCAGTACTTC. Translated, it gives CASSWEGLSYEQYF.

This sequence joins TRBV11-3 and TRBJ1-1, with D perhaps TRBD1 (5 bases). CDR3 length: 15 residues. Trimming removed 3 bases from V and 5 bases from J, with 16 bases in between. Germline assignment: CDR1 SGHNT and CDR2 YENEEA. CDR3 DNA sequence: TGTGCCAGCAGCTTGGGTTCTGGGACTGGAACTGAAGCTTTCTTT. The encoded protein is CASSLGSGTGTEAFF.

The rearrangement uses TRBV5-6 and TRBJ1-1; 7 bases fit TRBD1. The CDR3 consists of 14 residues. The V and J ends lost 2 bases and 2 bases, in that order; junction bases with no gene match: 3. Germline CDR1 reads SGHDT; CDR2 reads YYEEEE. CDR3 DNA sequence: TGTGCCAGCAGCTTAGACAGGGTCAACACTGAAGCTTTCTTT. Amino acids: CASSLDRVNTEAFF.

About this clone: The identical CDR3 is also encoded by other nucleotide sequences in the sample. The chain is built from TRBV14 and TRBJ2-7; D is possibly TRBD2 (5 bases). The germline CDR1 and CDR2 sequences are SGHDN and FVKESK. The CDR3 runs 12 residues. V was cut by 3 bases and J by 4 bases, with 7 bases left in between. The CDR3 DNA sequence: TGTGCCAGCAGCCAGGGCGGGTACGAGCAGTACTTC. It translates to CASSQGGYEQYF.

This chain links TRBV5-8 with TRBJ2-7; D is undetermined. The germline V gene encodes CDR1 SGHTS and CDR2 YDEGEE. This CDR3 comprises 15 residues. V lost 0 bases and J lost 5, with 15 bases in between. The CDR3 nucleotides read TGTGCCAGCAGCTTGGCAGGATATGTGGGTAACGAGCAGTACTTC. Amino acid sequence: CASSLAGYVGNEQYF.

CDR3 loop: CASSLRDRGPETQYF. CDR3 coding DNA: TGTGCCAGCAGTTTACGGGACAGGGGGCCGGAGACCCAGTACTTC. The rearrangement uses TRBV28 and TRBJ2-5; 12 bases fit TRBD1. Germline V gene lookup returns CDR1 MDHEN and CDR2 SYDVKM. V lost 2 bases to trimming and J lost 5 bases; unmatched junction nucleotides: 3. This CDR3 contains 15 residues. Filled out from reference TRBV28 and TRBJ2-5, the complete variable domain reads DVKVTQSSRYLVKRTGEKVFLECVQDMDHENMFWYRQDPGLGLRLIYFSYDVKMKEKGDIPEGYSVSREKKERFSLILESASTNQTSMYLCASSLRDRGPETQYFGPGTRLLVL.

The chain links TRBV9 to TRBJ2-2; 15 positions agree with TRBD2. There are 19 residues in the CDR3. CDR1 and CDR2 from the germline V gene are SGDLS and YYNGEE. V shed 4 bases, J shed 5 bases, and the junction held 12 bases outside the gene matches. DNA of the CDR3: TGTGCCAGCAGCACTTATCCGGGACTAGCGGGAGGAGTTACCGGGGAGCTGTTTTTT. The encoded protein is CASSTYPGLAGGVTGELFF.

This clone was counted between two and nine times. The J gene is TRBJ1-1, the V gene TRBV11-2; 9 bases align to TRBD1. V shed 3 bases, J shed 3 bases, and the junction held 5 bases outside the gene matches. The CDR3 is made up of 15 amino acids. Germline V gene sequence: CDR1 SGHAT, CDR2 FQNNGV. The CDR3 bases are TGTGCCAGCAGCTTGATGACAGGGGGGGACACTGAAGCTTTCTTT. Its protein product is CASSLMTGGDTEAFF.

The chain uses TRBV18 and TRBJ2-7, with D hard to call. V was cut by 3 bases and J by 5 bases, with 8 bases left in between. CDR1 and CDR2 (germline): KGHSH, LQKENI. The CDR3 length is 12 residues. DNA for the CDR3: TGTGCCAGCTCACCCGGTATCCACGAGCAGTACTTC. This gives the protein CASSPGIHEQYF.

This clone was seen once. This sequence joins TRBV7-9 and TRBJ1-1; D gene uncertain. The germline gives CDR1 SEHNR, CDR2 FQNEAQ (reference sequence). Trimming stripped 5 bases from V and 0 bases from J, with 16 bases between. The length of the CDR3 is 16 residues. CDR3 in DNA: TGTGCCAGCAGCACCCGCCGGTCGGGATTGAACACTGAAGCTTTCTTT. It is translated as CASSTRRSGLNTEAFF.